The 13 T cell receptor beta chains below were found in one sample sequenced in a study of vaccination effects on CD4 cells after COVID-19. Their antigens are not known. The culture ran for around 10 days before CD4+ T cells were isolated. Sequencing used immunoSEQ multiplex PCR; TCRdb keeps in-frame clones, though not all of them. The data hold tens of thousands of clones, with around 79% observed a single time. Specimen: CD4+ T cells from PBMCs cultured without peptide, collected before COVID-19 vaccination. Receptor source: a human donor who received a COVID-19 vaccine.

The chain recombines TRBV28 with TRBJ2-7, with 10 bases that match TRBD2. Per germline, CDR1 MDHEN and CDR2 SYDVKM. This CDR3 has 14 amino acids. J gave up 0 bases and V 8 bases, and 4 bases lay outside the gene matches. The DNA for the CDR3 is TGTGCCAGCTTACTAGCGGGGAGCTCCTACGAGCAGTACTTC. Translated, it gives CASLLAGSSYEQYF.

This clone was found a few times. The chain joins TRBV4-1 to TRBJ2-7, with D unclear. Trimming removed 4 bases at V and 1 base at J, with 11 bases between. Germline V lookup: CDR1 MGHRA, CDR2 YSYEKL. The CDR3 sequence is 14 residues long. The CDR3 sequence is CASSRPGVSYEQYF. The DNA of the CDR3 is TGCGCCAGCAGCCGACCTGGGGTTTCCTACGAGCAGTACTTC.

This clone was picked up a small number of times. The rearrangement joins TRBV28 to TRBJ1-2; no definite D call. The CDR3 runs 12 residues. The ends were cut back, 5 bases at V and 0 bases at J, with 4 bases in the middle. Germline CDR1 reads MDHEN; CDR2 reads SYDVKM. The CDR3 nucleotides read TGTGCCAGCAGTCTAGCTAACTATGGCTACACCTTC. It specifies CASSLANYGYTF.

The chain links TRBV2 to TRBJ2-7, with 10 bases lining up with TRBD1. CDR3 length: 12 amino acids. In germline, CDR1 is SNHLY, CDR2 FYNNEI. V lost 8 bases and J lost 4; bases outside the gene matches: 2. CDR3 protein: CASRTGGYEQYF. The CDR3 bases are TGTGCCAGCCGGACAGGGGGTTACGAGCAGTACTTC.

The rearrangement links TRBV4-1 to TRBJ2-5; D is uncertain. Germline CDR1 MGHRA, CDR2 YSYEKL. V gave up 1 base and J gave up 1 base, with 4 bases separating them. This CDR3 is built from 13 residues. CDR3 amino acids: CASSQARQETQYF. CDR3 DNA: TGCGCCAGCAGCCAAGCCCGCCAAGAGACCCAGTACTTC.

In nucleotides, the CDR3 is TGTGCCACCAGCAGAGATGGGAGGGCCGGGGCCAACGTCCTGACTTTC. This sequence encodes CATSRDGRAGANVLTF. The J gene is TRBJ2-6, the V gene TRBV15; 7 nucleotides agree with TRBD2. There are 16 residues in the CDR3. Germline V gene lookup returns CDR1 LNHNV and CDR2 YYDKDF (reference sequence). Trimming removed 0 bases from V and 4 bases from J; junction bases left unmatched: 3.

This clone showed up just a few times. This chain connects TRBV6-5 to TRBJ1-2; tentatively, D is TRBD1 (6 bases). Looked up from germline, CDR1 is MNHEY and CDR2 is SVGAGI. V dropped 5 bases and J dropped 8 bases, with 12 bases sitting between them. There are 12 residues in the CDR3. CDR3 amino acids: CASSPRTEGYTF. The CDR3 region has the DNA TGTGCCAGCAGTCCACGGACAGAAGGCTACACCTTC.

The CDR3 spells CASSIGLAGATNEQFF. Written as DNA, the CDR3 is TGTGCCAGTAGTATAGGACTAGCGGGGGCAACCAATGAGCAGTTCTTC. This chain connects TRBV19 to TRBJ2-1; TRBD2 aligns across 12 bases. The J segment lost 6 bases and the V segment lost 1 base, leaving 4 bases of the junction unmatched. Germline CDR1 LNHDA, CDR2 SQIVND (reference sequence). The CDR3 extends over 16 amino acids.

The V gene is TRBV19, the J gene TRBJ1-1; no clear D gene. Trimming stripped 3 bases from V and 2 bases from J, with 19 bases between. CDR1 and CDR2 from the germline V gene are LNHDA and SQIVND (reference sequence). The CDR3 covers 17 residues. CDR3 coding DNA: TGTGCCAGTAGTATCCCGAATAGACCCGTCTCTAACACTGAAGCTTTCTTT. It yields the protein CASSIPNRPVSNTEAFF.

The chain carries TRBV6-5 and TRBJ2-7, with a weak D call TRBD2 (5 bases). This CDR3 comprises 12 residues. Germline CDR1 and CDR2: MNHEY and SVGAGI. Trimming left V 6 bases short and J 5 bases short, with 11 bases between. The CDR3 here is CASSGNYDEQYF. CDR3 DNA: TGTGCCAGCAGCGGGAATTATGACGAGCAGTACTTC.

The chain has TRBV30 and TRBJ1-5; TRBD1 is a possible D gene (5 bases). Trimming took off 5 bases at V and 7 bases at J, with 12 bases between the two ends. This CDR3 comprises 12 residues. Germline CDR1 is GTSNPN and CDR2 is SVGIG (reference sequence). CDR3 region: CAWGGGAQPQHF. DNA of the CDR3: TGTGCCTGGGGGGGAGGGGCACAGCCCCAGCATTTT. The full variable domain, rest sourced from reference TRBV30 and TRBJ1-5, is SQTIHQWPATLVQPVGSPLSLECTVEGTSNPNLYWYRQAAGRGLQLLFYSVGIGQISSEVPQNLSASRPQDRQFILSSKKLLLSDSGFYLCAWGGGAQPQHFGDGTRLSIL.

As concerns this clone: This likely comes from a read error, as the CDR3 has no conserved phenylalanine or tryptophan at its end. No DNA is shown, since the ends of the CDR3 on it are uncertain; the CDR3 is the one TCRdb lists. V usage is TRBV30 and J usage is TRBJ1-2. The length of the CDR3 is 12 amino acids, counting both ends. The germline V gene encodes CDR1 GTSNPN and CDR2 SVGIG (reference sequence). The CDR3 spells CAWNSGGAGVEI.

The J gene is TRBJ2-7, the V gene TRBV28, with D hard to call. Germline V gives CDR1 MDHEN, CDR2 SYDVKM. V lost 3 bases, J lost 6 bases, and 21 bases lay in between. The CDR3 consists of 16 residues. The CDR3 nucleotides read TGTGCCAGCAGTTTCAACCCCAGAATCGACCTCTCCGAGCAGTACTTC. It translates to CASSFNPRIDLSEQYF.